These T cell receptor beta chains were read from a single sample in a study of TIL therapy for anti-PD-1-resistant metastatic lung cancer. TCRdb's copy holds only in-frame clones and misses some; the assay was immunoSEQ multiplex PCR. This sample has 40,000 to 60,000 clones, with roughly 78% found just once. Sequenced material: blood, taken at baseline. These receptors came from a woman aged 30-79 years with non-small cell lung cancer. Each CDR3 is given with its conserved first and last residue. The D gene is left open where the match is weak. The size of a clone is reported for some rows only, either as once, few or many, or as a class for expanded clones.

d_call: TRBD2; v_call: TRBV13; clone_size: -; j_call: TRBJ2-3; cdr3_nt: TGTGCCAGCAGCTTAGGGGGCGGGAGGATGACAGATACGCAGTATTTT; cdr3_aa: CASSLGGGRMTDTQYF
d_call: -; v_call: TRBV19; clone_size: few; j_call: TRBJ1-2; cdr3_nt: TGTGCCAGTAGTAGAGATCCTGGACGGAATGAAAACTATGGCTACACCTTC; cdr3_aa: CASSRDPGRNENYGYTF
d_call: -; v_call: TRBV7-2; clone_size: -; j_call: TRBJ2-6; cdr3_nt: TGTGCCAGCAGCTTCTTTGGGGCCAACGTCCTGACTTTC; cdr3_aa: CASSFFGANVLTF
d_call: -; v_call: TRBV9; clone_size: -; j_call: TRBJ2-5; cdr3_nt: TGTGCCAGCAGCGTCTCCGGGACGCAAGAGACCCAGTACTTC; cdr3_aa: CASSVSGTQETQYF
d_call: -; v_call: TRBV28; clone_size: -; j_call: TRBJ1-3; cdr3_nt: TGTGCCAGCAGTTCAGGGATTACGCGGGGAAACACCATATATTTT; cdr3_aa: CASSSGITRGNTIYF
d_call: -; v_call: TRBV28; clone_size: -; j_call: TRBJ1-2; cdr3_nt: TGTGCCAGCAGTTTGCTGGGGTACCCCTCGGACTATGGCTACACCTTC; cdr3_aa: CASSLLGYPSDYGYTF
d_call: -; v_call: TRBV9; clone_size: -; j_call: TRBJ2-1; cdr3_nt: TGTGCCAGCAGCGTCAGAGACGCGAGGGATGAGCAGTTCTTC; cdr3_aa: CASSVRDARDEQFF
d_call: TRBD2; v_call: TRBV11-2; clone_size: -; j_call: TRBJ2-1; cdr3_nt: TGTGCCAGCAGCACAACGGGACTAGCGGGAGTGGAGCAGTTCTTC; cdr3_aa: CASSTTGLAGVEQFF
d_call: -; v_call: TRBV7-2; clone_size: -; j_call: TRBJ1-2; cdr3_nt: TGTGCCAGCAGCTTAGCTCGACGGTCCCATGGCTACACCTTC; cdr3_aa: CASSLARRSHGYTF
d_call: -; v_call: TRBV5-4; clone_size: -; j_call: TRBJ2-7; cdr3_nt: TGTGCCAGCAGCGAGGGTTCCTCTTACGAGCAGTACTTC; cdr3_aa: CASSEGSSYEQYF
d_call: TRBD2; v_call: TRBV7-2; clone_size: -; j_call: TRBJ2-3; cdr3_nt: TGTGCCAGCAGCTTAAACGGGGGGGCAGATACGCAGTATTTT; cdr3_aa: CASSLNGGADTQYF
d_call: TRBD1; v_call: TRBV19; clone_size: -; j_call: TRBJ2-2; cdr3_nt: TGTGCCAGTAGTATAGATTCGAGGGCCGGGACAGGGGGTTTCAACACCGGGGAGCTGTTTTTT; cdr3_aa: CASSIDSRAGTGGFNTGELFF
d_call: TRBD2; v_call: TRBV2; clone_size: few; j_call: TRBJ2-7; cdr3_nt: TGTGCCAGCCAACTAGCGACCAGCTCCTACGAGCAGTACTTC; cdr3_aa: CASQLATSSYEQYF
d_call: -; v_call: TRBV4-1; clone_size: -; j_call: TRBJ1-4; cdr3_nt: TGCGCCAGCAGCCACACTGTCAACAGGGATGAAAAACTGTTTTTT; cdr3_aa: CASSHTVNRDEKLFF
d_call: TRBD1; v_call: TRBV4-1; clone_size: -; j_call: TRBJ1-5; cdr3_nt: TGCGCCAGCAGCCAAGATGTTTCCAGACAGGGGGCAAATCAGCCCCAGCATTTT; cdr3_aa: CASSQDVSRQGANQPQHF
d_call: TRBD1; v_call: TRBV7-2; clone_size: -; j_call: TRBJ1-1; cdr3_nt: TGTGCCAGCAGCCTAGGACAGGGGACGAACACTGAAGCTTTCTTT; cdr3_aa: CASSLGQGTNTEAFF
d_call: -; v_call: TRBV6-9; clone_size: -; j_call: TRBJ2-7; cdr3_nt: TGTGCCAGCAGTTACCGGGTTTCGGGGGTCGAGCAGTACTTC; cdr3_aa: CASSYRVSGVEQYF
d_call: -; v_call: TRBV5-1; clone_size: -; j_call: TRBJ1-6; cdr3_nt: TGCGCCAGCAGCTTGGCCTGGGTAGGATCACCCCTCCACTTT; cdr3_aa: CASSLAWVGSPLHF
d_call: TRBD2; v_call: TRBV28; clone_size: -; j_call: TRBJ2-2; cdr3_nt: TGTGCCAGCAGTTTTCCTCTAGCGGGAGGGCGCACCGGGGAGCTGTTTTTT; cdr3_aa: CASSFPLAGGRTGELFF
d_call: -; v_call: TRBV6-5; clone_size: -; j_call: TRBJ1-2; cdr3_nt: TGTGCCAGCTCCGAAGACGGGCTCTATGGCTACACCTTC; cdr3_aa: CASSEDGLYGYTF
d_call: TRBD2; v_call: TRBV7-9; clone_size: -; j_call: TRBJ2-3; cdr3_nt: TGTGCCAGCAGCTCTCGGACTAGCGGGCCTAGCACAGATACGCAGTATTTT; cdr3_aa: CASSSRTSGPSTDTQYF
d_call: -; v_call: TRBV5-4; clone_size: once; j_call: TRBJ2-3; cdr3_nt: TGTGCCAGCAGCTTGGACCAAACGGATACGCAGTATTTT; cdr3_aa: CASSLDQTDTQYF
d_call: -; v_call: TRBV6-1; clone_size: -; j_call: TRBJ2-7; cdr3_nt: TGTGCCAGCAGTGAACAGGGTTACGAGCAGTACTTC; cdr3_aa: CASSEQGYEQYF
d_call: -; v_call: TRBV5-1; clone_size: -; j_call: TRBJ2-1; cdr3_nt: TGCGCCAGCAGCTTGGGGCAGAATGAGCAGTTCTTC; cdr3_aa: CASSLGQNEQFF
d_call: -; v_call: TRBV7-2; clone_size: -; j_call: TRBJ2-2; cdr3_nt: TGTGCCAGCAGCCGGACCAGACTCACCGGGGAGCTGTTTTTT; cdr3_aa: CASSRTRLTGELFF
d_call: -; v_call: TRBV5-1; clone_size: -; j_call: TRBJ2-7; cdr3_nt: TGCGCCAGCAGCCTACGTGGACACTCCTACGAGCAGTACTTC; cdr3_aa: CASSLRGHSYEQYF
d_call: -; v_call: TRBV2; clone_size: few; j_call: TRBJ2-5; cdr3_nt: TGTGCCAGCAGTCTTGAGATGACTACCTACGGGGAGACCCAGTACTTC; cdr3_aa: CASSLEMTTYGETQYF
d_call: -; v_call: TRBV11-2; clone_size: -; j_call: TRBJ1-3; cdr3_nt: TGTGCCAGCAGCTTAAGTAGATACTCTGGAAACACCATATATTTT; cdr3_aa: CASSLSRYSGNTIYF
d_call: TRBD1; v_call: TRBV7-9; clone_size: -; j_call: TRBJ1-2; cdr3_nt: TGTGCCAGCAGCCCCGGGACAGGGTTTATCTATGGCTACACCTTC; cdr3_aa: CASSPGTGFIYGYTF
d_call: -; v_call: TRBV29-1; clone_size: -; j_call: TRBJ1-4; cdr3_nt: TGCAGCGTTGAAAGGTTGGGTGGTGAAAAACTGTTTTTT; cdr3_aa: CSVERLGGEKLFF
d_call: TRBD2; v_call: TRBV6-4; clone_size: -; j_call: TRBJ2-2; cdr3_nt: TGTGCCAGCAGCCCGGGACTAGATATCGGGGAGCTGTTTTTT; cdr3_aa: CASSPGLDIGELFF
d_call: -; v_call: TRBV5-1; clone_size: -; j_call: TRBJ2-3; cdr3_nt: TGCGCCAGCAGCTTGGTGGGATGGGATACGCAGTATTTT; cdr3_aa: CASSLVGWDTQYF
d_call: -; v_call: TRBV30; clone_size: -; j_call: TRBJ2-3; cdr3_nt: TGTGCCTGGAGTTGGGGGGGCACAGATACGCAGTATTTT; cdr3_aa: CAWSWGGTDTQYF
d_call: TRBD2; v_call: TRBV7-6; clone_size: -; j_call: TRBJ2-1; cdr3_nt: TGTGCCAGCAGCTTAGCCGCGGGGGGGCTTTACAATGAGCAGTTCTTC; cdr3_aa: CASSLAAGGLYNEQFF
d_call: -; v_call: TRBV6-1; clone_size: -; j_call: TRBJ1-1; cdr3_nt: TGTGCCAGCAGTCTAGGGGGGGGCACTGAAGCTTTCTTT; cdr3_aa: CASSLGGGTEAFF